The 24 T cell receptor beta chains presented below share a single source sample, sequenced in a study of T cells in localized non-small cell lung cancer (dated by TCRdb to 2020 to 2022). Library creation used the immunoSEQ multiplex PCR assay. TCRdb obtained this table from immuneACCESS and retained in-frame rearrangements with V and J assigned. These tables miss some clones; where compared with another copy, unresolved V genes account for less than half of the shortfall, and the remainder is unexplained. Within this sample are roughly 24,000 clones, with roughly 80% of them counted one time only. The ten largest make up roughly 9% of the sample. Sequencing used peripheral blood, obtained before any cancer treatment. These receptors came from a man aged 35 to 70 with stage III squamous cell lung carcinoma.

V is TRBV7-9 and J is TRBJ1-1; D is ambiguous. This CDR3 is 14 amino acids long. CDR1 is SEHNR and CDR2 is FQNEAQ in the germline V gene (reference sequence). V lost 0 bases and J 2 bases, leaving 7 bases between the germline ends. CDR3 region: CASSLAFVNTEAFF. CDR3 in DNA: TGTGCCAGCAGCTTAGCCTTCGTAAACACTGAAGCTTTCTTT. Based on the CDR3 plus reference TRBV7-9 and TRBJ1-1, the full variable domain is DTGVSQNPRHKITKRGQNVTFRCDPISEHNRLYWYRQTLGQGPEFLTYFQNEAQLEKSRLLSDRFSAERPKGSFSTLEIQRTEQGDSAMYLCASSLAFVNTEAFFGQGTRLTVV.

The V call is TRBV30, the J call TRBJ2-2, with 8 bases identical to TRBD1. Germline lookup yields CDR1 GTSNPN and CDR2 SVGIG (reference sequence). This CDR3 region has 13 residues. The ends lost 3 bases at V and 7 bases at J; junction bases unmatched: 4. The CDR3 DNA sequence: TGTGCCTGGAGCGGACAGGGTTTCGGGGAGCTGTTTTTT. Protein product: CAWSGQGFGELFF.

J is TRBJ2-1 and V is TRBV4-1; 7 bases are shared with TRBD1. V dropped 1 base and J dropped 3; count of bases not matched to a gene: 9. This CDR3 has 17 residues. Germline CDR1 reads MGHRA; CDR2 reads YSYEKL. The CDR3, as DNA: TGCGCCAGCAGCCAAGGGTCCCTGGGACAGTTCTACAATGAGCAGTTCTTC. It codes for CASSQGSLGQFYNEQFF.

The CDR3 coding sequence is TGCAGCGTTGACGGGACTAGCGGAGAATGGGACCAAGAGACCCAGTACTTC. As protein: CSVDGTSGEWDQETQYF. J is TRBJ2-5 and V is TRBV29-1; TRBD2 matches 11 bases. The CDR3 contains 17 residues. Trimming at V came to 3 bases and at J to 0 bases, leaving 9 bases not matched to a gene. The germline CDR1 and CDR2 sequences are SQVTM and ANQGSEA.

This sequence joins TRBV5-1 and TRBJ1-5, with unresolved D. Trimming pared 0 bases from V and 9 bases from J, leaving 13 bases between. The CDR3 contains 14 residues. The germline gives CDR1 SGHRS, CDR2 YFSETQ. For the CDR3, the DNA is TGCGCCAGCAGCTTGGCCGGATCCGAATCGCCCCAGCATTTT. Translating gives CASSLAGSESPQHF.

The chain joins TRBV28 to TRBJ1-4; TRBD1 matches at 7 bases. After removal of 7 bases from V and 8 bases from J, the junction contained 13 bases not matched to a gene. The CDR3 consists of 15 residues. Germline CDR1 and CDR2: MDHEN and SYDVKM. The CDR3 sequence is CASTFLGGPREKLFF. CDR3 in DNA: TGTGCCAGCACCTTTCTAGGGGGCCCAAGGGAAAAACTGTTTTTT.

CDR3 region: CASSIGRNTDTQYF. The CDR3 DNA follows: TGTGCCAGTAGTATAGGACGGAACACAGATACGCAGTATTTT. V gene TRBV19 combines with J gene TRBJ2-3; D gene unclear. The CDR3 loop spans 14 amino acids. V lost 1 base and J 2 bases, leaving 7 bases between the germline ends. Per germline, CDR1 LNHDA and CDR2 SQIVND (reference sequence).

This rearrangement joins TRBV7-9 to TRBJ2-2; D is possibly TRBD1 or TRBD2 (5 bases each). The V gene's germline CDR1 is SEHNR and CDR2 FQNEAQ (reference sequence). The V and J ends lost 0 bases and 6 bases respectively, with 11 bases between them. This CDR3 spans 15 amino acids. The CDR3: CASSLALGDAGELFF. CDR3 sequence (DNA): TGTGCCAGCAGCTTAGCGCTCGGGGACGCCGGGGAGCTGTTTTTT. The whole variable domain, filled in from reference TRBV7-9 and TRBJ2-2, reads DTGVSQNPRHKITKRGQNVTFRCDPISEHNRLYWYRQTLGQGPEFLTYFQNEAQLEKSRLLSDRFSAERPKGSFSTLEIQRTEQGDSAMYLCASSLALGDAGELFFGEGSRLTVL.

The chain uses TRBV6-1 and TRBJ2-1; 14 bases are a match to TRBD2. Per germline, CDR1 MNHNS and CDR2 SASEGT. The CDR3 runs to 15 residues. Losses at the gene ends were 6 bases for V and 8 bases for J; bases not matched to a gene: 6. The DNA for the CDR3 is TGTGCCAGCAGAGCTCGGACTAGCGGGGGGCATGAGCAGTTCTTC. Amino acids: CASRARTSGGHEQFF.

CDR3 nucleotide sequence: TGCGCCAGCAGCCAACAGGGGGCCTCTGGAAACACCATATATTTT. This translates into CASSQQGASGNTIYF. J is TRBJ1-3 and V is TRBV5-1; 9 nucleotides match TRBD1. J was trimmed by 0 bases and V by 4 bases; bases with no gene match: 2. Germline-derived CDR1 and CDR2 are SGHRS and YFSETQ. The CDR3 is 15 residues long.

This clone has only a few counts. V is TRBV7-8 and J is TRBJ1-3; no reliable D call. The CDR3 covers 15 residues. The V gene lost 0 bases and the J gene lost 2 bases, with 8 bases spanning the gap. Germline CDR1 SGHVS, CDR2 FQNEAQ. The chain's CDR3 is CASSLAEGAGNTIYF. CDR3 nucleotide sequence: TGTGCCAGCAGCTTAGCGGAGGGAGCTGGAAACACCATATATTTT.

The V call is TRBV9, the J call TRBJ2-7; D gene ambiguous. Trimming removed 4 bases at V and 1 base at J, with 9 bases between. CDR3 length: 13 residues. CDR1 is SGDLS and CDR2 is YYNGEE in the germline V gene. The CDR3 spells CASSPGRSYEQYF. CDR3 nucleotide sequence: TGTGCCAGCAGCCCGGGCAGATCCTACGAGCAGTACTTC. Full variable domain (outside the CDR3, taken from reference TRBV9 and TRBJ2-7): DSGVTQTPKHLITATGQRVTLRCSPRSGDLSVYWYQQSLDQGLQFLIQYYNGEERAKGNILERFSAQQFPDLHSELNLSSLELGDSALYFCASSPGRSYEQYFGPGTRLTVT.

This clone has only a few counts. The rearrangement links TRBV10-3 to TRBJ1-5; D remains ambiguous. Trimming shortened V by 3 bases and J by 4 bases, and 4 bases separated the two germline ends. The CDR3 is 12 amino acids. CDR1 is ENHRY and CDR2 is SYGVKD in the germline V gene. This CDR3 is CAISDGNQPQHF. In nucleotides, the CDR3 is TGTGCCATCAGTGACGGAAATCAGCCCCAGCATTTT.

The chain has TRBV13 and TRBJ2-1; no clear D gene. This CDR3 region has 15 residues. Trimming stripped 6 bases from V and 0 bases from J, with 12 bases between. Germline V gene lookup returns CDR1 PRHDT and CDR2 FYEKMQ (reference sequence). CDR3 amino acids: CASSPDGGSYNEQFF. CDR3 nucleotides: TGTGCCAGCAGTCCTGACGGTGGCTCCTACAATGAGCAGTTCTTC.

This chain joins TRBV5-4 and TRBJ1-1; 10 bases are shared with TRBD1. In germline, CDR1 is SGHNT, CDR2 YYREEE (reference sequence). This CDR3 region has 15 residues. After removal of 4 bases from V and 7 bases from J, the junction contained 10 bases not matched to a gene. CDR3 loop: CASSPEKGTGVEAFF. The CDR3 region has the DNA TGTGCCAGCAGCCCCGAAAAAGGGACAGGGGTTGAAGCTTTCTTT.

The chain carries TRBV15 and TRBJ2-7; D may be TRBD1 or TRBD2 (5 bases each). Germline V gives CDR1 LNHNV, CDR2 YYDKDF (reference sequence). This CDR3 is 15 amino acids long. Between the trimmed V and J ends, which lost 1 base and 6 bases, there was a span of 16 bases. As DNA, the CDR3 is TGTGCCACCAGCAGAGTGGGGGACCGGGAAGCCGAGCAGTACGTC. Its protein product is CATSRVGDREAEQYV.

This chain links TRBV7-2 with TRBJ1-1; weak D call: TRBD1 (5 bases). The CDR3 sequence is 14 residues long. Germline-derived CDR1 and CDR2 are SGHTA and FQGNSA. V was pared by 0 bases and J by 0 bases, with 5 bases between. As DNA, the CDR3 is TGTGCCAGCAGCTTAGCACAGGTGAACACTGAAGCTTTCTTT. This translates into CASSLAQVNTEAFF.

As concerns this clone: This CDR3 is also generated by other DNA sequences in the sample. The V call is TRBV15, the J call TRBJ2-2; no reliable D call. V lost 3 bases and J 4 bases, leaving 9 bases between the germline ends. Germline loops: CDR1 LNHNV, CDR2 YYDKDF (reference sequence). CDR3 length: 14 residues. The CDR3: CATSSLGRTGELFF. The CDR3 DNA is TGTGCCACCAGCAGTTTGGGTCGCACCGGGGAGCTGTTTTTT.

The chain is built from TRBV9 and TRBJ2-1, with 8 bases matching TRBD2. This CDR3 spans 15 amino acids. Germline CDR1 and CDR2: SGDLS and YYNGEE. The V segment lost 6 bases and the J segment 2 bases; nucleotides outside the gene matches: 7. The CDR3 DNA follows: TGTGCCAGCACCCCGGGAGGGAGGGCCTACAATGAGCAGTTCTTC. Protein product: CASTPGGRAYNEQFF.

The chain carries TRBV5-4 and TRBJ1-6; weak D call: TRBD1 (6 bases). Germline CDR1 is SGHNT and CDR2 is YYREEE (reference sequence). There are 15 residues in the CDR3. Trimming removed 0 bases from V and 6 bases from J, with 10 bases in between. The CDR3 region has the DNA TGTGCCAGCAGCTTGGCACAGGGTGGTAATTCACCCCTCCACTTT. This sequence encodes CASSLAQGGNSPLHF.

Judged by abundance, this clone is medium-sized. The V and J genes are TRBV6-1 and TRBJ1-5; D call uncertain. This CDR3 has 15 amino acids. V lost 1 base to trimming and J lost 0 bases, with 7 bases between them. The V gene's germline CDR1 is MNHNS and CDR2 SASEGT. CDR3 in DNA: TGTGCCAGCAGTGAAGGGACGTTTAGCAATCAGCCCCAGCATTTT. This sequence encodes CASSEGTFSNQPQHF.

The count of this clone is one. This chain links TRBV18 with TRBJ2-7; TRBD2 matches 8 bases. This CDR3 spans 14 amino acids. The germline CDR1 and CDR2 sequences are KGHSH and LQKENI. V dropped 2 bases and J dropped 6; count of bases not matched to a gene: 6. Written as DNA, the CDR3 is TGTGCCAGCTCACCAGGAACGGGAGGGGTCGAGCAGTACTTC. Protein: CASSPGTGGVEQYF.

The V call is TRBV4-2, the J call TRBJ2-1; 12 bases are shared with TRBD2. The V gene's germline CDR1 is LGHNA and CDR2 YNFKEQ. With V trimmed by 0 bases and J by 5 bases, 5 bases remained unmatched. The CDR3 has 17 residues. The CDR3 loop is CASSQDPTSGGNNEQFF. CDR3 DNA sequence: TGTGCCAGCAGCCAAGATCCGACTAGCGGGGGTAACAATGAGCAGTTCTTC.

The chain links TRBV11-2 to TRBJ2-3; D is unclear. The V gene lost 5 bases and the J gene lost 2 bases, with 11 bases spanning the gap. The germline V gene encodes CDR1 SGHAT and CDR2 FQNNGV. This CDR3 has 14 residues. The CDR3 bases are TGTGCCAGCAGCCCTCATGTTAACACAGATACGCAGTATTTT. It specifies CASSPHVNTDTQYF. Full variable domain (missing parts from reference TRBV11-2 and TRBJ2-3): EAGVAQSPRYKIIEKRQSVAFWCNPISGHATLYWYQQILGQGPKLLIQFQNNGVVDDSQLPKDRFSAERLKGVDSTLKIQPAKLEDSAVYLCASSPHVNTDTQYFGPGTRLTVL.